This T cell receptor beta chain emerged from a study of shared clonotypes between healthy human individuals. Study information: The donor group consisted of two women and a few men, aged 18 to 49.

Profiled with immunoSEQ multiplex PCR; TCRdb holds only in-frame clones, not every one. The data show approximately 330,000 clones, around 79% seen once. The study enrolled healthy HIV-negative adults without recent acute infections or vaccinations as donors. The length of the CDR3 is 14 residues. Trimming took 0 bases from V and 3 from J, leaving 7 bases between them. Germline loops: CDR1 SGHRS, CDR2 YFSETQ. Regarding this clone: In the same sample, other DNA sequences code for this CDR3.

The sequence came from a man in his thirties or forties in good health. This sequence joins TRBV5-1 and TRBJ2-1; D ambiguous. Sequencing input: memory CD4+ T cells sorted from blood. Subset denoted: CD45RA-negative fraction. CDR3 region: CASSLVPSYNEQFF. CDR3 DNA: TGCGCCAGCAGCTTGGTCCCCAGCTACAATGAGCAGTTCTTC. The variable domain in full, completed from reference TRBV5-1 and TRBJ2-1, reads KAGVTQTPRYLIKTRGQQVTLSCSPISGHRSVSWYQQTPGQGLQFLFEYFSETQRNKGNFPGRFSGRQFSNSRSEMNVSTLELGDSALYLCASSLVPSYNEQFFGPGTRLTVL.